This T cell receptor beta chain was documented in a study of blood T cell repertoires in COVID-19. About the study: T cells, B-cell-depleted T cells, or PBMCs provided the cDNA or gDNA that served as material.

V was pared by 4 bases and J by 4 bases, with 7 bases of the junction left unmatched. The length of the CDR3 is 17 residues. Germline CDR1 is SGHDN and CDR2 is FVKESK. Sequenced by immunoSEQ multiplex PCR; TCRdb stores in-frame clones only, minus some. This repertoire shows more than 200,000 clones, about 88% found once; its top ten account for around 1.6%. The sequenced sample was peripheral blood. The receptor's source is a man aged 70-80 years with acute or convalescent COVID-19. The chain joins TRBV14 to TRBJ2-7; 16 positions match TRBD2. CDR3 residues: CASSPGLAGGPFYEQYF. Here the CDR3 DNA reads TGTGCCAGCAGCCCGGGACTAGCGGGAGGGCCGTTTTACGAGCAGTACTTC. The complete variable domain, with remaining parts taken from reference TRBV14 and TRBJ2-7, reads EAGVTQFPSHSVIEKGQTVTLRCDPISGHDNLYWYRRVMGKEIKFLLHFVKESKQDESGMPNNRFLAERTGGTYSTLKVQPAELEDSGVYFCASSPGLAGGPFYEQYFGPGTRLTVT.